This entry is about one T cell receptor beta chain. Its antigen is unknown. V was pared by 5 bases and J by 4 bases, with 5 bases between. CDR3 size: 11 residues. Germline CDR1 is SGHVS and CDR2 is FQNEAQ. The data were obtained in a study of CD8 T cells in Susac syndrome. Study results and limitations: Regarding the TCR sequencing and HLA analysis, the study admitted that a relatively small number of individuals were involved.

Random hexamers were used to reverse transcribe an amount of roughly 0.45 to 1 ug RNA. The method of amplification for TCR beta CDR3 was immunoSEQ multiplex PCR, covering 54 Vbeta and 13 Jbeta. TCRdb analysed the immunoSEQ multiplex PCR reads with MiXCR anew, one entry per CDR3 protein. The sample has 200,000 or so distinct CDR3 sequences, 95% seen once. TCR beta sequences were obtained from blood CD8+ and CD4+ T cells. Purification of the CD8+ and CD4+ T cells relied on negative isolation, and TEMRA cells underwent FACS enrichment. The clonotype originates from a human donor with Susac syndrome. Material: CD8+ T cells from PBMCs. The chain is built from TRBV7-8 and TRBJ1-2; no reliable D call. The CDR3 sequence: CASSHSYGYTF. The CDR3 DNA reads as TGTGCCAGCAGCCACAGCTATGGCTACACCTTC.